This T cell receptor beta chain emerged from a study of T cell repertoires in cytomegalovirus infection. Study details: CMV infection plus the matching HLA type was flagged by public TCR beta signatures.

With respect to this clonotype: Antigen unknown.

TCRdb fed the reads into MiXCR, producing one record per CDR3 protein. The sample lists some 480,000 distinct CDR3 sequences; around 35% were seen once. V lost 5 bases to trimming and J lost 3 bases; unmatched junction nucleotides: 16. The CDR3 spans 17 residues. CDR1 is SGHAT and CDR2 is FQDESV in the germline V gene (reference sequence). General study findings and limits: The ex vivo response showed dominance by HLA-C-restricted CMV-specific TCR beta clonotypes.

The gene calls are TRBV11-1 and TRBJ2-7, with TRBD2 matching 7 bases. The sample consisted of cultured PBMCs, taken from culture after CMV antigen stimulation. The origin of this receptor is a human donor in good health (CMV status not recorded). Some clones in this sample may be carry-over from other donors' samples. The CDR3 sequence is CASSPSTRRGGVYEQYF. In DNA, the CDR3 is TGTGCCAGCAGCCCATCAACGCGGCGGGGAGGGGTCTACGAGCAGTACTTC. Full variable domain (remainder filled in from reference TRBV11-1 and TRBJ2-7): EAEVAQSPRYKITEKSQAVAFWCDPISGHATLYWYRQILGQGPELLVQFQDESVVDDSQLPKDRFSAERLKGVDSTLKIQPAELGDSAMYLCASSPSTRRGGVYEQYFGPGTRLTVT.